Shown below are 26 T cell receptor beta chains from a single sample sequenced in a study of blood T cell repertoires in COVID-19. Using immunoSEQ multiplex PCR, the repertoire was profiled, and TCRdb retains in-frame clones only, with some absent. The sample consists of around 140,000 clones, around 89% of them appearing once. Sequencing input: peripheral blood. All receptors come from a man aged 50-59 years with active or convalescent COVID-19.

J is TRBJ1-2 and V is TRBV10-3; maybe TRBD1 (6 bases). The V gene's germline CDR1 is ENHRY and CDR2 SYGVKD. The CDR3 totals 13 residues. V dropped 3 bases and J dropped 5 bases, with 10 bases sitting between them. The CDR3 nucleotides are TGTGCCATCAGTGAAGGACAGAGATATGGCTACACCTTC. As protein: CAISEGQRYGYTF.

In this sample, this clone turned up once. The rearrangement uses TRBV2 and TRBJ2-5; D is undetermined. The ends were cut back, 6 bases at V and 3 bases at J, with 8 bases in the middle. CDR1 is SNHLY and CDR2 is FYNNEI in the germline V gene. There are 12 residues in the CDR3. The CDR3 loop is CASSYVEETQYF. In DNA, the CDR3 is TGTGCCAGCAGCTACGTGGAAGAGACCCAGTACTTC.

V and J are TRBV24-1 and TRBJ1-2; D is perhaps TRBD1 (5 bases). V lost 9 bases and J lost 6, with 13 bases in between. Per the germline V gene, CDR1 is KGHDR and CDR2 is SFDVKD. The length of the CDR3 is 12 residues. In DNA, the CDR3 is TGTGCCACCCGGGGGTTCAGGGATGGCTACACCTTC. This translates into CATRGFRDGYTF.

The CDR3 here is CASSISGGPYNEQFF. CDR3 DNA: TGTGCCAGCAGCATTAGCGGGGGGCCCTACAATGAGCAGTTCTTC. The chain carries TRBV2 and TRBJ2-1, with 10 bases matching TRBD2. V gave up 6 bases and J gave up 2 bases; unmatched junction bases: 4. Germline loops: CDR1 SNHLY, CDR2 FYNNEI. The CDR3 is 15 residues long.

This chain joins TRBV6-2 or TRBV6-3 and TRBJ2-3; TRBD1 aligns across 8 bases. The V segment lost 1 base and the J segment 6 bases; nucleotides outside the gene matches: 3. Germline V gene data show CDR1 as MNHEY and CDR2 as SVGEGT. CDR3 length equals 14 residues. CDR3 protein: CASSYFRGRDTQYF. As DNA, the CDR3 is TGTGCCAGCAGTTACTTCAGGGGGCGGGATACGCAGTATTTT.

This chain links TRBV5-1 with TRBJ1-3; 7 bases align to TRBD1. CDR3 length: 16 amino acids. J was trimmed by 4 bases and V by 4 bases; bases with no gene match: 11. In germline, CDR1 is SGHRS, CDR2 YFSETQ. As DNA, the CDR3 is TGCGCCAGCAGCAAAGCCCCGGGACAGCAGGGAAACACCATATATTTT. Its protein product is CASSKAPGQQGNTIYF.

The rearrangement uses TRBV4-1 and TRBJ1-4; possible D gene TRBD1, 5 bases. V lost 0 bases, J lost 5 bases, and 13 bases lay in between. CDR3 length: 16 residues. CDR1 is MGHRA and CDR2 is YSYEKL in the germline V gene. The CDR3 region is CASSQDRTRGNEKLFF. Written as DNA, the CDR3 is TGCGCCAGCAGCCAAGATCGGACAAGGGGAAATGAAAAACTGTTTTTT.

The chain couples TRBV28 to TRBJ1-2, with D maybe TRBD1 (6 bases). Looked up from germline, CDR1 is MDHEN and CDR2 is SYDVKM. The CDR3 is made up of 14 amino acids. V lost 5 bases to trimming and J lost 0 bases, with 10 bases between them. For the CDR3, the DNA is TGTGCCAGCAGTCGGCGACAGGCTAACTATGGCTACACCTTC. Amino acids: CASSRRQANYGYTF.

The chain is built from TRBV28 and TRBJ1-6, with D perhaps TRBD1 (5 bases). V lost 5 bases and J lost 9, with 14 bases in between. The CDR3 is 14 amino acids. Germline CDR1 and CDR2: MDHEN and SYDVKM. This CDR3 reads CASSNPGQPSPLHF. In DNA form, the CDR3 reads TGTGCCAGCAGTAACCCAGGACAACCTTCACCCCTCCACTTT. The complete variable domain, with remaining parts taken from reference TRBV28 and TRBJ1-6, reads DVKVTQSSRYLVKRTGEKVFLECVQDMDHENMFWYRQDPGLGLRLIYFSYDVKMKEKGDIPEGYSVSREKKERFSLILESASTNQTSMYLCASSNPGQPSPLHFGNGTRLTVT.

The genes are TRBV5-1 and TRBJ1-6; D call uncertain. This CDR3 comprises 15 residues. Germline V gives CDR1 SGHRS, CDR2 YFSETQ. Between the trimmed V and J ends, which lost 4 bases and 7 bases, there was a span of 15 bases. The CDR3 DNA follows: TGCGCCAGCAGCACGGACGCGGGGAGGAATTCACCCCTCCACTTT. Its protein is CASSTDAGRNSPLHF.

The chain links TRBV10-1 to TRBJ2-7; 7 bases align to TRBD2. Germline V lookup: CDR1 WNHNN, CDR2 SYGVQD (reference sequence). The CDR3 runs to 15 residues. The V segment lost 2 bases and the J segment 3 bases; nucleotides outside the gene matches: 7. The CDR3 reads CASSEVRGDSYEQYF. CDR3 bases: TGCGCCAGCAGTGAGGTCCGGGGGGATAGCTACGAGCAGTACTTC.

V gene TRBV9 combines with J gene TRBJ2-1, with 8 bases identical to TRBD2. V was pared by 0 bases and J by 7 bases, with 12 bases of the junction left unmatched. CDR1 and CDR2 (germline): SGDLS, YYNGEE. This CDR3 has 17 residues. CDR3 loop: CASSVVSGILPRNEQFF. As DNA, the CDR3 is TGTGCCAGCAGCGTAGTTAGCGGGATACTCCCTCGGAATGAGCAGTTCTTC.

The sample holds a few counts of this clone. J is TRBJ1-5 and V is TRBV24-1; the match to TRBD1 covers 9 bases. Germline lookup yields CDR1 KGHDR and CDR2 SFDVKD. The CDR3 consists of 16 residues. V was clipped by 3 bases and J by 5 bases; unmatched bases: 7. The CDR3 spells CATSDTGTGRDQPQHF. For the CDR3, the DNA is TGTGCCACCAGTGATACCGGGACAGGGAGGGATCAGCCCCAGCATTTT.

This sequence joins TRBV5-1 and TRBJ2-5; tentatively, D is TRBD1 (5 bases). Germline CDR1 SGHRS, CDR2 YFSETQ. The V end was cut by 1 base, the J end by 3 bases, with 16 bases between. This CDR3 is 16 amino acids long. CDR3 amino acids: CASSLNQGNSEETQYF. The CDR3 coding sequence is TGCGCCAGCAGCTTGAACCAGGGTAATTCAGAAGAGACCCAGTACTTC.

This clone was counted only a few times. The chain links TRBV19 to TRBJ1-6; D gene unclear. The CDR3 has 13 residues. Trimming cost V 5 bases and J 3 bases, with 5 bases left between them. The V gene's germline CDR1 is LNHDA and CDR2 SQIVND (reference sequence). The CDR3 protein is CASSPNYNSPLHF. CDR3 bases: TGTGCCAGTAGTCCTAACTATAATTCACCCCTCCACTTT.

The genes are TRBV7-9 and TRBJ2-7, with 12 bases fitting TRBD1. The germline CDR1 and CDR2 sequences are SEHNR and FQNEAQ (reference sequence). The CDR3 covers 16 residues. V was pared by 1 base and J by 5 bases, with 6 bases of the junction left unmatched. In DNA, the CDR3 is TGTGCCAGCAGCTTAGAGCCGGGACAGGGGGCCCACGAGCAGTACTTC. Encoded protein: CASSLEPGQGAHEQYF.

This chain joins TRBV5-1 and TRBJ2-5; 12 nucleotides align to TRBD2. The CDR3 totals 14 residues. Trimming at V came to 3 bases and at J to 7 bases, leaving 4 bases not matched to a gene. Per the germline V gene, CDR1 is SGHRS and CDR2 is YFSETQ. This CDR3 is CASSWTSGEGTQYF. DNA for the CDR3: TGCGCCAGCAGCTGGACTAGCGGGGAAGGGACCCAGTACTTC.

The CDR3 reads CASSDRGRFAEAFF. The CDR3 nucleotides are TGTGCCAGTAGCGACAGGGGGCGATTCGCTGAAGCTTTCTTT. The chain uses TRBV19 and TRBJ1-1; TRBD1 agrees at 10 bases. The J segment lost 6 bases and the V segment lost 6 bases, leaving 7 bases of the junction unmatched. The CDR3 is 14 residues long. Germline CDR1 reads LNHDA; CDR2 reads SQIVND (reference sequence).

The rearrangement uses TRBV10-1 and TRBJ1-2; 8 bases are shared with TRBD1. With 3 bases clipped from V and 4 bases from J, the junction kept 7 bases outside the gene matches. The CDR3 contains 15 residues. CDR1 and CDR2 from the germline V gene are WNHNN and SYGVQD (reference sequence). CDR3 sequence: CASSESVTGAYGYTF. The CDR3 region has the DNA TGCGCCAGCAGTGAATCCGTGACAGGGGCCTATGGCTACACCTTC.

The rearrangement joins TRBV18 to TRBJ1-1; maybe TRBD1 (6 bases). The CDR3 covers 15 residues. V was clipped by 4 bases and J by 1 base, with 13 bases between them. Looked up from germline, CDR1 is KGHSH and CDR2 is LQKENI. The CDR3 sequence is CASSLTGTTNTEAFF. For the CDR3, the DNA is TGTGCCAGCTCACTGACCGGGACAACGAACACTGAAGCTTTCTTT.

The CDR3 protein is CASSLDTGSYGYTF. CDR3 coding DNA: TGTGCCAGCAGCCTAGATACAGGGAGCTATGGCTACACCTTC. The V and J genes are TRBV7-2 and TRBJ1-2; possible D gene TRBD1, 6 bases. This CDR3 is 14 amino acids long. Per the germline V gene, CDR1 is SGHTA and CDR2 is FQGNSA. V was trimmed by 5 bases and J by 4 bases, leaving 14 bases between them.

The CDR3 spells CASSLPNGQGGVNTEAFF. The CDR3 DNA is TGTGCCAGCAGTTTACCGAACGGACAGGGAGGGGTGAACACTGAAGCTTTCTTT. The V and J genes are TRBV28 and TRBJ1-1, with 8 bases fitting TRBD1. The CDR3 totals 18 residues. V was clipped by 2 bases and J by 0 bases; unmatched bases: 11. The germline V gene encodes CDR1 MDHEN and CDR2 SYDVKM.

The chain employs TRBV6-6 and TRBJ1-3; TRBD1 is a possible D gene (6 bases). The CDR3 is made up of 15 amino acids. Trimming took 2 bases from V and 2 from J, leaving 10 bases between them. The germline V gene encodes CDR1 MNHNY and CDR2 SVGAGI (reference sequence). CDR3 in amino acids: CASSYEGGTGNTIYF. CDR3 DNA: TGTGCCAGCAGTTACGAGGGGGGGACTGGAAACACCATATATTTT.

This chain joins TRBV3-1 (or the pseudogene TRBV3-2) and TRBJ1-5; possibly TRBD1 for D (5 bases). There are 16 residues in the CDR3. V was pared by 0 bases and J by 2 bases, with 11 bases between. The germline CDR1 and CDR2 sequences are LGHDT and YNNKEL (reference sequence). In DNA, the CDR3 is TGTGCCAGCAGCCAAGATTCAGGGTCGGGCAATCAGCCCCAGCATTTT. It translates to CASSQDSGSGNQPQHF.

V gene TRBV28 combines with J gene TRBJ1-5; D unclear. Germline CDR1 and CDR2: MDHEN and SYDVKM. V lost 6 bases and J 7 bases, leaving 13 bases between the germline ends. The CDR3 is 13 residues long. CDR3 amino acids: CASRVGLRQPQHF. The CDR3 region has the DNA TGTGCCAGCAGGGTTGGTCTTCGGCAGCCCCAGCATTTT.

This clone occurred once. The chain joins TRBV28 to TRBJ1-2; D gene unclear. Germline CDR1 MDHEN, CDR2 SYDVKM. Between the trimmed V and J ends, which lost 3 bases and 6 bases, there was a span of 11 bases. The CDR3 extends over 13 amino acids. The CDR3 sequence: CASSFVGRDGYTF. The CDR3, as DNA: TGTGCCAGCAGTTTCGTTGGGAGGGATGGCTACACCTTC.